This T cell receptor (beta chain) was documented in a study of blood T cell repertoires in COVID-19 (dated by TCRdb to the early 2020s). For the study in its entirety: Collaborator samples came from the United States, Italy and Spain and covered acute and convalescent phases of COVID-19. The material from the prospective study consisted of cDNA or gDNA derived from T cells, B-cell-depleted T cells, or PBMCs. The dataset comprised deeply sampled blood TCRbeta repertoires from subjects exposed to, actively infected with, or recovered from COVID-19. The repertoires were released in a freely available public database intended as a resource for research on the immune response to SARS-CoV-2. The samples were drawn from two sources: the first 160 participants of the ongoing ImmuneRACE study, and 1,000 to 1,500 subjects contributed by 6 global collaborators. Sample metadata almost always included a de-identified subject ID, COVID-19 status, age in years and sex. HLA class I and class II types, where available, came from metadata supplied by the sample provider rather than from assay-based typing. Study-wide findings and limitations: How much clinical and demographic metadata was included differed by source and by participant, and the metadata was provided uncurated.

The collaborating institutions used their own protocols to collect whole blood in K2EDTA tubes. For TCRbeta analysis, collaborators shipped samples as frozen whole blood, isolated PBMCs, or DNA extracted from either of those sample types. Concerning this clone: There is no known antigen for this receptor. Base qualities were left out, and no much larger clone turns up one base away.

TCRbeta CDR3 regions were amplified from genomic DNA by means of the immunoSEQ Assay, a bias-controlled multiplex PCR. Per the original workflow: Within the assay, amplification of reference gene primers was used to estimate how many nucleated cells each sample contained. Sequence reads were collapsed and filtered to measure the absolute abundance of every unique TCRbeta CDR3 rearrangement. For each sample, productive Simpson clonality was calculated by taking the square root of Simpson's diversity index across productive rearrangements. This immuneACCESS table, as held by TCRdb, lists in-frame sequences with V and J called but not all clones. Of the missing ones, under half trace to an unresolved V gene in checked studies; the others have no known cause. Clonal size and the V and J genes are those of that table, whereas D and trimming came from the DNA. Recorded for this sample are about 230,000 clones; approximately 87% of them occurred a single time. The ten largest clones take up approximately 2.5% of the sample.

Spanning cysteine to phenylalanine, the CDR3 consists of 13 amino acids. Of all the DNA, just the CDR3 is kept, 39 bases in frame from base 1. Sequences MNHNY (CDR1) and SVGAGI (CDR2) are obtained from the germline V gene (reference sequence). V lost 2 bases and J lost 3 bases; the stretch between them is 4 bases long. This clonotype was sampled from a woman in her 70s with active or convalescent COVID-19. This sequence uses TRBV6-6 and TRBJ2-2; the D gene is not confidently resolved. The material sequenced was peripheral blood. Read as DNA, the sequence is TGTGCCAGCAGTTACCCTCACACCGGGGAGCTGTTTTTT. This yields the protein CASSYPHTGELFF.